Included here is one T cell receptor beta chain sequence, with context. Its antigen is currently unknown. Profiling relied on immunoSEQ multiplex PCR, and the TCRdb table lists in-frame clones only, not all of them. Of more than 30,000 clones detected, 75% to 85% appear once; the ten largest clones hold about 9.4%. This entry belongs to a study of PD-1 blockade in classical Hodgkin lymphoma. Time point meaning: cycle 4 day 1 (C4D1), after 5 to 7 weeks of nivolumab. Autologous stem cell transplantation was followed by relapse in every patient, and brentuximab vedotin exposure varied. Study-wide points: Baseline diversity resembling that of newly diagnosed patients was seen in complete responders.

The source is a human donor with classical Hodgkin lymphoma. The sequencing used peripheral blood mononuclear cells (PBMCs), collected before the fourth cycle of nivolumab.

This chain's CDR3 is CASSRDRLDSNQPQHF. For the CDR3, the DNA is TGTGCCAGTAGTAGGGACAGGCTAGATAGCAATCAGCCCCAGCATTTT. The J gene is TRBJ1-5, the V gene TRBV19, with TRBD1 matching 8 bases. CDR3 size: 16 residues. J was trimmed by 0 bases and V by 4 bases; bases with no gene match: 5. Germline V gene data show CDR1 as LNHDA and CDR2 as SQIVND (reference sequence).